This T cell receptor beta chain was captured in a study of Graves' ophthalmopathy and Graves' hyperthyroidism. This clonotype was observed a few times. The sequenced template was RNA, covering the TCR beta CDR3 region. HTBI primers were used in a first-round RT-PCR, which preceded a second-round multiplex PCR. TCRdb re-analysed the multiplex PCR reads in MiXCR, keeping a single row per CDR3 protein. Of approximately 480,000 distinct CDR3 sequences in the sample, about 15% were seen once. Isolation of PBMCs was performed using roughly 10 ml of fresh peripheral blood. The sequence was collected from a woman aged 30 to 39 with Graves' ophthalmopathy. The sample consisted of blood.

CDR3 region: CASRTGGISGNTIYF. The CDR3 nucleotides read TGTGCCAGCAGGACAGGGGGCATATCTGGAAACACCATATATTTT. The chain employs TRBV6-1 and TRBJ1-3, with TRBD1 matching 10 bases. The CDR3 consists of 15 residues. Germline V gene data show CDR1 as MNHNS and CDR2 as SASEGT. V shed 6 bases, J shed 1 base, and the junction held 3 bases outside the gene matches.